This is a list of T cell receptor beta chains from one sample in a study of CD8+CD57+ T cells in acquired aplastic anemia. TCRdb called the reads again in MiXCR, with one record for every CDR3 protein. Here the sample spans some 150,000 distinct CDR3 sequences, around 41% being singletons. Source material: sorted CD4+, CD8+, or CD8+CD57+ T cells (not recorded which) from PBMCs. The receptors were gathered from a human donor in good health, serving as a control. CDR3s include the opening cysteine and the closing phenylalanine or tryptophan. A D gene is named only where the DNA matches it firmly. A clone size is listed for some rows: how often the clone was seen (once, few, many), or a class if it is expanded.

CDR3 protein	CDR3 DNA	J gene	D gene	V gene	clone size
CASSLDRIGQPQHF	TGTGCCAGTAGCCTCGACCGAATCGGGCAGCCCCAGCATTTT	TRBJ1-5	-	TRBV19	many
CASSLSPPGGVGETQYF	TGTGCCAGCAGTTTATCCCCACCGGGGGGCGTGGGAGAGACCCAGTACTTC	TRBJ2-5	-	TRBV27	-
CASSPGTGNPQPQHF	TGTGCCAGTAGTCCCGGAACAGGGAATCCTCAGCCCCAGCATTTT	TRBJ1-5	-	TRBV19	-
CASKKEGFRLAKNIQYF	TGTGCCAGCAAAAAAGAGGGGTTCCGACTAGCCAAAAACATTCAGTACTTC	TRBJ2-4	-	TRBV2	many
CASTLGTGGYNEQFF	TGTGCCAGCACTCTGGGGACAGGGGGCTACAATGAGCAGTTCTTC	TRBJ2-1	TRBD1	TRBV12-3/TRBV12-4	-
CASSQARQGSNQPQHF	TGCGCCAGCAGCCAAGCCCGTCAGGGGAGCAATCAGCCCCAGCATTTT	TRBJ1-5	-	TRBV4-1	many
CASSPFGGQPQHF	TGTGCCAGCAGCCCCTTTGGGGGTCAGCCCCAGCATTTT	TRBJ1-5	-	TRBV7-9	many
CASSLAGKADYGYTF	TGCGCCAGCAGCTTGGCCGGGAAAGCTGACTATGGCTACACCTTC	TRBJ1-2	-	TRBV25-1	few
CASSLAGQGEQYF	TGTGCCAGCAGCTTAGCGGGACAGGGAGAGCAGTACTTC	TRBJ2-7	TRBD1	TRBV7-9	many
CASSRTSGDTDTQYF	TGCGCCAGCAGCAGGACTAGCGGGGACACAGATACGCAGTATTTT	TRBJ2-3	TRBD2	TRBV10-1	many
CASSGVTGPFYGYTF	TGTGCCAGTAGTGGGGTCACAGGACCTTTCTATGGCTACACCTTC	TRBJ1-2	-	TRBV19	many
CAARRDPYNSPLHF	TGTGCCGCCAGGAGGGACCCTTATAATTCACCCCTCCACTTT	TRBJ1-6	-	TRBV15	-
CASSESGTGSEKLFF	TGTGCCAGCAGTGAGAGCGGGACAGGGAGCGAAAAACTGTTTTTT	TRBJ1-4	TRBD1	TRBV25-1	many
CSVEVRGLPPYEQYF	TGCAGCGTTGAAGTCCGGGGGCTACCCCCTTACGAGCAGTACTTC	TRBJ2-7	-	TRBV29-1	many
CASSLYQNSYTEAFF	TGTGCCAGCAGCTTATATCAGAACAGCTACACTGAAGCTTTCTTT	TRBJ1-1	-	TRBV7-9	once
CSAARTGEDGYTF	TGCAGTGCTGCCCGGACAGGGGAAGATGGCTACACCTTC	TRBJ1-2	TRBD1	TRBV20-1	once
CASSLTQGPEQYF	TGTGCCAGCAGCTTGACGCAGGGCCCCGAGCAGTACTTC	TRBJ2-7	-	TRBV7-9	many
CASSREETQYF	TGTGCCAGCAGTCGCGAAGAGACCCAGTACTTC	TRBJ2-5	-	TRBV7-9	many